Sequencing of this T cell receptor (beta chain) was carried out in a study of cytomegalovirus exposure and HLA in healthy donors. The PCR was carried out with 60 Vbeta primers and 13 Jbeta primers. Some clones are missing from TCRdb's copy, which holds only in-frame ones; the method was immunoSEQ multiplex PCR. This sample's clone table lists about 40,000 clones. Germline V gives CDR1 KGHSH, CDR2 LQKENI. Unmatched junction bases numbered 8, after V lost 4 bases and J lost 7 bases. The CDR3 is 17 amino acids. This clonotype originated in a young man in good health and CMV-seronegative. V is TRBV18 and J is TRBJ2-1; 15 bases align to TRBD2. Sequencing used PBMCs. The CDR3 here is CASSQPGLAGGGNEQFF. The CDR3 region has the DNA TGTGCCAGCTCACAACCGGGACTAGCGGGAGGAGGGAATGAGCAGTTCTTC.